Sequencing of this T cell receptor beta chain was carried out in a study of blood T cell repertoires in COVID-19. Study summary: The United States, Italy and Spain provided the acute and convalescent COVID-19 samples. The analysed material was cDNA or gDNA that came from T cells, B-cell-depleted T cells, or PBMCs.

Authors' processing steps: Nucleated cell counts were estimated from reference gene primer amplification. Assay: immunoSEQ multiplex PCR; the TCRdb copy retains only in-frame clones and omits some. The V and J calls and the clone size are those of that table, but D and trimming were determined from the DNA. This sample has 150,000 or so clones, with roughly 80% found just once. In this sample, this clone turned up a few times. Germline V CDR1 and CDR2: MNHNS, SASEGT. The CDR3 loop spans 17 amino acids. V gave up 4 bases and J gave up 0 bases; unmatched junction bases: 8. The clonotype comes from a man between 60 and 75 years old with acute or convalescent COVID-19. This chain connects TRBV6-1 to TRBJ1-1; 10 bases align to TRBD1. Sequencing used peripheral blood. This chain's CDR3 is CASSVHSGTGVNTEAFF. CDR3 in DNA: TGTGCCAGCAGTGTCCATTCCGGGACAGGGGTGAACACTGAAGCTTTCTTT.